The present TCR beta chain was sequenced within a study of T cell responses to AZD1222 COVID-19 vaccine. Details on this clone: Its antigen remains unidentified.

General study results and limits: Among spike-specific TCRs, nearly half reportedly target unmutated variant regions. Elevations in Spike-specific TCR breadth and depth followed administration of two AZD1222 doses.

Sequencing used immunoSEQ multiplex PCR; TCRdb keeps in-frame clones, though not all of them. The data contain around 120,000 clones, 85% to 90% of them singletons. The TCR was taken from an adult in good health. The specimen comprised peripheral blood, sampled on day 0 of AZD1222 vaccination.

CDR3 coding DNA: TGTGCCAGCAGCCAAGGCCCTCGGGTGGCCTATGGCTACACCTTC. It translates to CASSQGPRVAYGYTF. This chain connects TRBV3-1 (or the pseudogene TRBV3-2) to TRBJ1-2; D gene ambiguous. The V and J ends lost 1 base and 4 bases respectively, with 13 bases between them. Germline V CDR1 and CDR2: LGHDT, YNNKEL (reference sequence). The CDR3 contains 15 residues.